These 17 T cell receptor beta chains were sequenced from one sample in a study of control samples from healthy donors and cancer patients (dated by TCRdb to about 2020). The library was obtained by the immunoSEQ multiplex PCR assay. Sourced from immuneACCESS, this table was stored by TCRdb with only in-frame sequences that have V and J called. A share of the clones is absent; for the studies checked, an unresolved V gene accounts for under half, and the remainder has no known explanation. The sample table holds tens of thousands of clones, of which approximately 92% were seen once. The ten largest clones take up about 0.8% of the sample. The sequenced sample was PBMCs. These receptors were collected from a man under 40 with colorectal cancer.

The V call is TRBV5-6, the J call TRBJ2-1; D remains ambiguous. Trimming removed 1 base at V and 6 bases at J, with 5 bases between. Germline loops: CDR1 SGHDT, CDR2 YYEEEE. CDR3 size: 12 residues. DNA of the CDR3: TGTGCCAGCAGCTTGTCTTTCAATGAGCAGTTCTTC. It encodes CASSLSFNEQFF.

In DNA form, the CDR3 reads TGTGCCAGCAGTGACCAAGACAGGGACACCGGGGAGCTGTTTTTT. Translated, it gives CASSDQDRDTGELFF. The V gene is TRBV25-1, the J gene TRBJ2-2; 7 positions match TRBD1. Germline assignment: CDR1 MGHDK and CDR2 SYGVNS. V dropped 3 bases and J dropped 3; count of bases not matched to a gene: 4. The CDR3 loop spans 15 amino acids.

The V call is TRBV6-2 or TRBV6-3, the J call TRBJ1-1; D is undetermined. Deletions cut 0 bases from V and 10 bases from J, with 12 bases between. Germline assignment: CDR1 MNHEY and CDR2 SVGEGT. The CDR3 totals 13 residues. The CDR3: CASSYSTPGSAFF. The CDR3, as DNA: TGTGCCAGCAGTTACTCTACGCCGGGATCAGCTTTCTTT.

The chain links TRBV7-9 to TRBJ2-3; unclear D gene. V lost 5 bases, J lost 4 bases, and 10 bases lay in between. This CDR3 has 13 residues. Germline V gene lookup returns CDR1 SEHNR and CDR2 FQNEAQ (reference sequence). DNA for the CDR3: TGTGCCAGCAGCGACCCCGGCTCAGATACGCAGTATTTT. It translates to CASSDPGSDTQYF.

The rearrangement uses TRBV30 and TRBJ1-4; D remains ambiguous. This CDR3 has 16 amino acids. The V end was cut by 3 bases, the J end by 4 bases, with 18 bases between. CDR1 and CDR2 from the germline V gene are GTSNPN and SVGIG (reference sequence). CDR3 amino acids: CAWSSPVGLGNEKLFF. The CDR3 coding sequence is TGTGCCTGGAGCTCTCCTGTCGGGCTGGGTAATGAAAAACTGTTTTTT.

This chain joins TRBV13 and TRBJ1-2; 12 bases map to TRBD1. J gave up 8 bases and V 5 bases, and 9 bases lay outside the gene matches. Germline V lookup: CDR1 PRHDT, CDR2 FYEKMQ (reference sequence). CDR3 length equals 15 residues. CDR3 residues: CASSGPGQGAQGYTF. The CDR3 DNA follows: TGTGCCAGCAGCGGCCCGGGACAGGGGGCGCAGGGCTACACCTTC.

V gene TRBV4-3 combines with J gene TRBJ2-4, with D perhaps assigned TRBD1 or TRBD2 (5 bases each). Germline V gene sequence: CDR1 LGHNA, CDR2 YSLEER. The CDR3 covers 13 residues. The V and J ends lost 3 bases and 9 bases respectively, with 12 bases between them. The CDR3 protein is CASSQPGTTIQYF. CDR3 in DNA: TGCGCCAGCAGCCAGCCCGGGACCACCATTCAGTACTTC.

The J gene is TRBJ2-2, the V gene TRBV10-3; D is perhaps TRBD2 (6 bases). The V gene lost 6 bases and the J gene lost 4 bases, with 18 bases spanning the gap. Germline CDR1 ENHRY, CDR2 SYGVKD. This CDR3 comprises 16 residues. CDR3 residues: CAIRREDGPGTGELFF. The CDR3 coding sequence is TGTGCCATCAGGAGGGAGGATGGGCCGGGCACCGGGGAGCTGTTTTTT.

The genes are TRBV20-1 and TRBJ1-2; D unclear. Looked up from germline, CDR1 is DFQATT and CDR2 is SNEGSKA (reference sequence). Deletions cut 3 bases from V and 6 bases from J, with 23 bases between. This CDR3 has 16 residues. The DNA for the CDR3 is TGCAGTGCTAGTATCGAGACGACTTACTTGTTCGATGGCTACACCTTC. As protein: CSASIETTYLFDGYTF.

The chain is built from TRBV2 and TRBJ1-1; D not certain. V was shortened by 2 bases and J by 4 bases, with 17 bases between the two germline ends. CDR1 is SNHLY, CDR2 FYNNEI, per germline. The CDR3 has 16 amino acids. CDR3 nucleotides: TGTGCCAGCAGTGAATCGTCTCTAGCGCGGGGCACTGAAGCTTTCTTT. This sequence encodes CASSESSLARGTEAFF.

V and J are TRBV9 and TRBJ1-4, with D perhaps matching TRBD1 (6 bases). This CDR3 has 16 residues. V dropped 4 bases and J dropped 8 bases, with 21 bases sitting between them. CDR1 and CDR2 from the germline V gene are SGDLS and YYNGEE. CDR3 region: CASSPQTGWADEKLFF. In DNA, the CDR3 is TGTGCCAGCAGCCCACAGACAGGTTGGGCCGACGAAAAACTGTTTTTT.

This chain joins TRBV5-8 and TRBJ1-1; D call uncertain. This CDR3 has 14 residues. Looked up from germline, CDR1 is SGHTS and CDR2 is YDEGEE. V was pared by 1 base and J by 0 bases, with 7 bases between. The CDR3 nucleotides read TGTGCCAGCAGCTTGACAGATATGAACACTGAAGCTTTCTTT. Translation gives CASSLTDMNTEAFF.

The chain uses TRBV5-6 and TRBJ1-3; D is ambiguous. Looked up from germline, CDR1 is SGHDT and CDR2 is YYEEEE. The CDR3 consists of 14 residues. The ends were cut back, 1 base at V and 3 bases at J, with 8 bases in the middle. This CDR3 is CASSLWEYGNTIYF. The CDR3 coding sequence is TGTGCCAGCAGCTTGTGGGAGTATGGAAACACCATATATTTT.

The rearrangement uses TRBV3-1 (or the pseudogene TRBV3-2) and TRBJ2-1, with 10 bases lining up with TRBD1. Germline V gene data show CDR1 as LGHDT and CDR2 as YNNKEL (reference sequence). J lost 6 bases, V lost 5 bases, and 4 bases had no gene match. This CDR3 is 14 amino acids long. Written as DNA, the CDR3 is TGTGCCAGCAGCATCGACAGGGGGCGCAATGAGCAGTTCTTC. Its protein is CASSIDRGRNEQFF.

This clone appeared once. The genes are TRBV19 and TRBJ1-1; TRBD1 aligns across 9 bases. Germline CDR1 and CDR2: LNHDA and SQIVND (reference sequence). J lost 0 bases, V lost 3 bases, and 5 bases had no gene match. The CDR3 loop spans 16 amino acids. As DNA, the CDR3 is TGTGCCAGTAGTATTGGGGGACAGGGAATGAACACTGAAGCTTTCTTT. Translation: CASSIGGQGMNTEAFF.

The chain uses TRBV4-3 and TRBJ2-3; a weak D match, TRBD2 (5 bases). Between the trimmed V and J ends, which lost 0 bases and 4 bases, there was a span of 11 bases. CDR1 and CDR2 from the germline V gene are LGHNA and YSLEER. The CDR3 consists of 15 residues. The CDR3, as DNA: TGCGCCAGCAGCCAAGACCGGTCTAGCTCAGATACGCAGTATTTT. Translation gives CASSQDRSSSDTQYF.

This chain joins TRBV6-2 or TRBV6-3 and TRBJ2-7; TRBD2 matches 9 bases. V lost 0 bases and J lost 2; bases outside the gene matches: 8. This CDR3 contains 17 residues. CDR1 and CDR2 from the germline V gene are MNHEY and SVGEGT. CDR3 DNA: TGTGCCAGCAGTTACTCAGTAATAGCGGGGGATACCTACGAGCAGTACTTC. Residues: CASSYSVIAGDTYEQYF.